This TCR beta chain was sequenced for a study of patients and donors after allogeneic stem cell transplantation. This clonotype was seen a few times. The CDR3 length is 13 residues. Per germline, CDR1 MNHEY and CDR2 SVGAGI. Trimming stripped 4 bases from V and 4 bases from J, with 9 bases between. TCRdb independently ran MiXCR on the RT-PCR reads; one entry per CDR3 protein. Here the sample spans roughly 880,000 distinct CDR3 sequences, 18% being singletons. The chain links TRBV6-5 to TRBJ2-3; maybe TRBD1 (6 bases). Sequencing used blood, either unsorted or a sorted T cell fraction (not recorded which). The receptor comes from a human donor who was either an allogeneic HSCT recipient or a stem cell or donor lymphocyte infusion donor (not recorded which). It is not recorded whose cells these are; they may come from a transplant donor. The CDR3 is CASSFPGADTQYF. CDR3 nucleotide sequence: TGTGCCAGCAGTTTCCCAGGGGCAGATACGCAGTATTTT.